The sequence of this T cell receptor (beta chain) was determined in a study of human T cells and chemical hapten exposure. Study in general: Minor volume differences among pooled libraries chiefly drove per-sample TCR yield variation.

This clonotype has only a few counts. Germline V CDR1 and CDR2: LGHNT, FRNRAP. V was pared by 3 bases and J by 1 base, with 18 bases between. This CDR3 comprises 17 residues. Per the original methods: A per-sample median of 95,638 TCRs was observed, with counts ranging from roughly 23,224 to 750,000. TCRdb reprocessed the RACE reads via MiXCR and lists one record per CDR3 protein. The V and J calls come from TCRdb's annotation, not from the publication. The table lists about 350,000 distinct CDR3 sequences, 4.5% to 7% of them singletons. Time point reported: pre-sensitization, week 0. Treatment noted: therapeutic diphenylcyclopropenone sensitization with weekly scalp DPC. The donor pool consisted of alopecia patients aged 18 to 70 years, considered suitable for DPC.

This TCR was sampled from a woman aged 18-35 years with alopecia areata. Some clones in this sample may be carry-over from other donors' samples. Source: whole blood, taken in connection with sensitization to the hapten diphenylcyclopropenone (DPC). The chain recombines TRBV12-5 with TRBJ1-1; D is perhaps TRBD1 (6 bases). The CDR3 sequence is CASGLRLGDRRNTEAFF. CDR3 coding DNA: TGTGCTAGTGGTTTACGATTGGGAGACAGGAGGAACACTGAAGCTTTCTTT.